A selection of T cell receptor beta chains follows, all from one sample in a study of regulatory T cells in long-lasting Graves disease. TCRdb redid the calling of the multiplex PCR reads with MiXCR, one entry per CDR3 protein. The repertoire holds roughly 520,000 distinct CDR3 sequences, with approximately 12% as singletons. These data were also filed under a second study, of T cells in Graves' hyperthyroidism and ophthalmopathy.

The specimen comprised peripheral blood mononuclear cells (PBMCs), sampled at new diagnosis, from a patient treated with antithyroid drugs. These receptors came from a woman aged 25-40 years with Graves disease. The CDR3 runs from the conserved cysteine through the conserved F or W. D genes are given only for firm matches. A clone size is listed for some rows: how often the clone was seen (once, few, many), or a class if it is expanded.

v_call: TRBV20-1
d_call: NA
clone_size: few
j_call: TRBJ2-1
cdr3_length: 19
cdr3_aa: CSARARSKTGGVSYNERFF
cdr3_nt: TGCAGTGCTAGAGCCCGATCTAAGACAGGAGGAGTATCCTACAATGAGCGGTTCTTC

v_call: TRBV20-1
d_call: TRBD2
clone_size: many
j_call: TRBJ2-7
cdr3_length: 14
cdr3_aa: CSARISAGSREQYF
cdr3_nt: TGCAGTGCTAGAATTTCAGCGGGATCGCGAGAGCAGTACTTC

v_call: TRBV5-1
d_call: TRBD1
clone_size: NA
j_call: TRBJ1-2
cdr3_length: 13
cdr3_aa: CASSLEDRVGYTF
cdr3_nt: TGCGCCAGCAGCTTGGAAGACAGGGTCGGCTACACCTTC

v_call: TRBV19
d_call: TRBD2
clone_size: many
j_call: TRBJ2-2
cdr3_length: 19
cdr3_aa: CASSSFARLAGEVDGELFF
cdr3_nt: TGTGCCAGTAGCTCCTTTGCCCGACTAGCGGGAGAAGTTGACGGGGAGCTGTTTTTT

v_call: TRBV15
d_call: NA
clone_size: NA
j_call: TRBJ2-1
cdr3_length: 16
cdr3_aa: CATSREGLQLMNEQFF
cdr3_nt: TGTGCCACCAGCAGAGAGGGACTCCAACTAATGAATGAGCAGTTCTTC

v_call: TRBV11-2
d_call: TRBD1
clone_size: many
j_call: TRBJ1-1
cdr3_length: 14
cdr3_aa: CASSLGWIDRAAFF
cdr3_nt: TGTGCCAGCAGCTTAGGATGGATCGACAGGGCGGCTTTCTTT

v_call: TRBV6-2/TRBV6-3
d_call: NA
clone_size: NA
j_call: TRBJ1-5
cdr3_length: 13
cdr3_aa: CASRVYSNQPQHF
cdr3_nt: TGTGCCAGCAGAGTATATAGCAATCAGCCCCAGCATTTT

v_call: TRBV12-3/TRBV12-4
d_call: NA
clone_size: many
j_call: TRBJ2-7
cdr3_length: 15
cdr3_aa: CASSPSAEPSYEQYF
cdr3_nt: TGTGCCAGCAGCCCTAGCGCCGAACCTTCCTACGAGCAGTACTTC

v_call: TRBV3-1
d_call: NA
clone_size: NA
j_call: TRBJ1-5
cdr3_length: 16
cdr3_aa: CASSQGGGSVLQPQHF
cdr3_nt: TGTGCCAGCAGCCAAGGAGGGGGGTCGGTTCTTCAGCCCCAGCATTTT

v_call: TRBV30
d_call: NA
clone_size: many
j_call: TRBJ1-2
cdr3_length: 14
cdr3_aa: CAWSVGWANYGYTF
cdr3_nt: TGTGCCTGGAGTGTCGGTTGGGCCAACTATGGCTACACCTTC

v_call: TRBV19
d_call: TRBD1
clone_size: many
j_call: TRBJ2-5
cdr3_length: 16
cdr3_aa: CASSHTTGDSVETQYF
cdr3_nt: TGTGCCAGTAGTCATACGACAGGGGATAGTGTAGAGACCCAGTACTTC

v_call: TRBV11-2
d_call: NA
clone_size: many
j_call: TRBJ1-1
cdr3_length: 13
cdr3_aa: CASSFAGSSEAFF
cdr3_nt: TGTGCCAGCAGCTTCGCGGGGAGTTCTGAAGCTTTCTTT

v_call: TRBV28
d_call: NA
clone_size: many
j_call: TRBJ1-4
cdr3_length: 12
cdr3_aa: CASSLINEKLFF
cdr3_nt: TGTGCCAGCAGTTTAATTAATGAAAAACTGTTTTTT